The entry that follows covers one T cell receptor (beta chain) sequence. Its target is not known. The treatment is: oral pan-JAK inhibitor, 5-10 mg twice daily. Sorting of PBMCs yielded the CD4+ and CD8+ T cells. As the sequencing template, cDNA was produced by extracting RNA and reverse transcribing it. Clones were read by immunoSEQ multiplex PCR, and TCRdb kept only the in-frame ones, dropping some. Here the sample spans approximately 180,000 clones, roughly three fifths being singletons. This entry comes from a study of CD8+ T cells in alopecia areata. Germline CDR1 and CDR2: SEHNR and FQNEAQ (reference sequence). The CDR3 extends over 13 amino acids. V lost 1 base and J lost 5, with 5 bases in between. Findings and caveats of the study: Tofacitinib produced a significant decrease in scalp clonality and in expanded CD8+ clones among the top 100. Among the cells sequenced in scalp samples are also the resident alphabeta T cells of normal skin.

This TCR came from a human donor with alopecia areata. Specimen: CD4+ T cells sorted from blood, collected at week 49, from a patient treated with tofacitinib. This chain connects TRBV7-9 to TRBJ2-2; D remains unclear. CDR3 bases: TGTGCCAGCAGCTTAGACTTGACCGGGGAGCTGTTTTTT. Its protein product is CASSLDLTGELFF.